The 11 T cell receptor beta chains in this list originate from one sample, sequenced in a study of response to subunit inactivated influenza vaccine listed by TCRdb under 2018. The library was made by RT-PCR. Sequencing was performed on an Illumina HiSeq 2500. The public sequencing data were trimmed at Q25 with fastp and processed into clonotypes with MiXCR by TCRdb, which kept only in-frame beta chains. One record per CDR3 amino acid sequence lists the most common genes and DNA. The sample table lists under 750,000 distinct CDR3 sequences, 10% to 15% of them with a count of one. The top ten constitute approximately 10% of the sample. The sequencing used PBMCs from blood, collected on the day of vaccination. These receptors were taken from a man aged 50-60 years who received an inactivated influenza vaccine. Donor details come from another sample of the same person, matched by shared clones.

This clonotype was counted at least ten times. V is TRBV20-1 and J is TRBJ1-1, with a possible D match to TRBD1 (5 bases). This CDR3 spans 17 amino acids. Trimming cost V 3 bases and J 5 bases, with 25 bases left between them. Germline V lookup: CDR1 DFQATT, CDR2 SNEGSKA (reference sequence). The CDR3: CSARVSGIRGRGTEAFF. In DNA form, the CDR3 reads TGCAGTGCTAGGGTCTCTGGCATACGGGGGAGAGGAACTGAAGCTTTCTTT.

The chain has TRBV7-2 and TRBJ2-7; 8 nucleotides line up with TRBD2. The germline V gene has CDR1 SGHTA and CDR2 FQGNSA. The CDR3 length is 14 residues. After removal of 7 bases from V and 2 bases from J, the junction contained 7 bases not matched to a gene. The chain's CDR3 is CASTRGLEAYEQYF. In nucleotides, the CDR3 is TGTGCCAGCACCCGGGGACTAGAGGCCTACGAGCAGTACTTC.

The chain recombines TRBV20-1 with TRBJ1-6; D remains unclear. Germline values: CDR1 DFQATT, CDR2 SNEGSKA (reference sequence). V dropped 3 bases and J dropped 6 bases, with 18 bases sitting between them. This CDR3 contains 16 residues. The CDR3 region is CSARKLRPSTNSPLHF. In DNA form, the CDR3 reads TGCAGTGCTAGGAAGTTACGGCCCTCTACTAATTCACCCCTCCACTTT.

This chain uses TRBV6-1 with TRBJ1-2; D is unresolved. V lost 6 bases and J 1 base, leaving 12 bases between the germline ends. The CDR3 runs to 14 residues. Germline assignment: CDR1 MNHNS and CDR2 SASEGT. DNA for the CDR3: TGTGCCAGCAGAAGTCCATTAATTAACTATGGCTACACCTTC. As protein: CASRSPLINYGYTF.

The chain uses TRBV5-1 and TRBJ2-5; D may match TRBD1 or TRBD2 (5 bases each). Per germline, CDR1 SGHRS and CDR2 YFSETQ. The V end was cut by 0 bases, the J end by 5 bases, with 11 bases between. CDR3 length: 14 amino acids. The CDR3 spells CASSLAPGLETQYF. For the CDR3, the DNA is TGCGCCAGCAGCTTGGCCCCGGGGCTCGAGACCCAGTACTTC.

The CDR3 loop reads CASSAKGSGTSGGASYNEQFF. Written as DNA, the CDR3 is TGTGCCAGCAGCGCAAAAGGTTCCGGGACTAGCGGGGGAGCCTCCTACAATGAGCAGTTCTTC. The chain has TRBV21-1 and TRBJ2-1; TRBD2 is the table's D call and was not checked against the DNA. TRBV21-1 corresponds to a pseudogene. This CDR3 spans 21 amino acids.

CDR3 loop: CASSLTGLASYEQYF. CDR3 bases: TGTGCCAGCAGCTTAACTGGGCTAGCAAGCTACGAGCAGTACTTC. This chain links TRBV7-3 with TRBJ2-7, with a weak D call TRBD2 (5 bases). Germline loops: CDR1 SGHTA, CDR2 FQGTGA. The germline V and J ends were trimmed by 0 bases and 3 bases, with 12 bases remaining between them. The CDR3 runs 15 residues.

This clonotype has a single count. One end of the junction is discordant with germline, which a read error may explain. V usage is TRBV5-6 and J usage is TRBJ2-1; no clear D gene. The CDR3 extends over 13 amino acids. Germline V gives CDR1 SGHDT, CDR2 YYEEEE. The CDR3 DNA sequence: TGTACCAGCAGCTTGGGCGCCGGTACCGAGCAGTTCTTC. Its translation: CTSSLGAGTEQFF.

This clonotype was seen more than once but under ten times. The rearrangement uses TRBV2 and TRBJ1-1, with TRBD1 matching 7 bases. Looked up from germline, CDR1 is SNHLY and CDR2 is FYNNEI. This CDR3 is built from 13 residues. V gave up 7 bases and J gave up 2 bases; unmatched junction bases: 4. The CDR3 loop reads CASMTGINTEAFF. CDR3 coding DNA: TGTGCCAGCATGACAGGGATTAACACTGAAGCTTTCTTT.

The chain couples TRBV28 to TRBJ2-3, with 11 bases matching TRBD2. CDR3 length: 15 residues. J was trimmed by 8 bases and V by 2 bases; bases with no gene match: 6. Germline lookup yields CDR1 MDHEN and CDR2 SYDVKM. The CDR3 sequence: CASSLRLAGSGTQYF. In nucleotides, the CDR3 is TGTGCCAGCAGTTTAAGACTAGCGGGGAGTGGTACGCAGTATTTT.

This clonotype was observed a few times. This chain joins TRBV12-3 or TRBV12-4 and TRBJ2-1, with a possible D match to TRBD2 (6 bases). The CDR3 runs 14 residues. V was trimmed by 6 bases and J by 4 bases, leaving 13 bases between them. Written as DNA, the CDR3 is TGTGCCAGCAGCCCTGCCCGGGGGTACAATGAGCAGTTCTTC. Protein: CASSPARGYNEQFF.